This entry is about one TCR beta chain. The antigen this receptor binds is unknown. No base quality values were provided; no much bigger clone lies one nucleotide off. The collaborating institutions used their own protocols to collect whole blood in K2EDTA tubes. For TCRbeta analysis, collaborators shipped samples as frozen whole blood, isolated PBMCs, or DNA extracted from either of those sample types. The data were obtained in a study of blood T cell repertoires in COVID-19 (dated by TCRdb to 2020 to 2021). General notes on the study: Collaborator samples came from the United States, Italy and Spain and covered acute and convalescent phases of COVID-19. Where available, HLA class I and class II types were taken from metadata supplied by the sample provider and were not determined by assay-based typing. The samples were drawn from two sources: the first 160 participants of the ongoing ImmuneRACE study, and approximately 1,300 subjects contributed by 6 global collaborators. A freely available public database, intended as a resource for researchers studying the immune response to SARS-CoV-2, is where the repertoires were released. The sample metadata nearly always contained a de-identified subject ID, COVID-19 status, age in years and sex. The material from the prospective study consisted of cDNA or gDNA derived from T cells, B-cell-depleted T cells, or PBMCs. Subjects who had been exposed to COVID-19, were actively infected with it, or had recovered from it provided the deeply sampled blood TCRbeta repertoires that made up the dataset. Broader findings and caveats from the paper: Clinical and demographic metadata were provided uncurated, with the amount varying by source and participant.

The immunoSEQ Assay, a bias-controlled multiplex PCR, was used to amplify TCRbeta CDR3 regions from genomic DNA. In the authors' own workflow: Nucleated cell counts per sample were estimated from amplification of reference gene primers within the assay. Sequence reads were collapsed and filtered to measure the absolute abundance of every unique TCRbeta CDR3 rearrangement. Productive Simpson clonality was computed per sample as the square root of Simpson's diversity index over productive rearrangements. Here the immuneACCESS table is served through TCRdb, limited to in-frame sequences with V and J called. Missing clones are a known gap in these copies; in checked studies unresolved V genes cover under half, and the rest lacks a known reason. That table is the source of V, J and clone size, and D and trimming were worked out from the DNA. The sample includes 270,000 or so clones, with approximately 86% observed a single time. Clones ranked in the top ten supply approximately 10% of the sample.

Sequences were obtained from peripheral blood. This sequence originates from a man aged 40-55 years with active or convalescent COVID-19.

The CDR3 protein: CATSDSENTEAFF. At the DNA level, the sequence is TGTGCCACCAGTGATTCAGAGAACACTGAAGCTTTCTTT. This sequence uses TRBV24-1 and TRBJ1-1; the D gene cannot be named for sure. From the germline V gene, CDR1 is KGHDR and CDR2 is SFDVKD. Between the V and J ends, shortened by 2 bases and 1 base respectively, the junction contains 4 bases. Taken from cysteine to phenylalanine, the CDR3 has 13 residues. The DNA shown is the 39-base CDR3, in frame from base 1.